This T cell receptor (beta chain) was documented in a study of T cells in Graves' hyperthyroidism and ophthalmopathy. Study-wide points: Most clonotypes expanded in thyroid above 0.001 were likewise present in blood.

V shed 2 bases, J shed 2 bases, and the junction held 5 bases outside the gene matches. The V gene's germline CDR1 is MDHEN and CDR2 SYDVKM. The CDR3 runs to 15 residues. For the diagnoses, clinical symptoms, serum thyroxine and TRAb, thyroid ultrasound and orbital computed tomography were used. This clonotype was picked up many times. Its antigen is unidentified. The source material, RNA transcripts, was used to amplify TCR beta CDR3 regions. Carried out on the TCR CDR3, a first-round RT-PCR used the HTBI primer set. TCRdb redid the calling of the multiplex PCR reads with MiXCR, one entry per CDR3 protein. This sample carries roughly 280,000 distinct CDR3 sequences, around 15% of them seen once, and the ten largest clones take 55% to 60%.

V gene TRBV28 combines with J gene TRBJ1-2; 7 bases are shared with TRBD1. The sequence was obtained from a woman aged 55-69 years with Graves' ophthalmopathy. The sample consisted of blood. CDR3 nucleotides: TGTGCCAGCAGTTTAAGCCCGGGACAGAACTATGGCTACACCTTC. Protein sequence: CASSLSPGQNYGYTF.